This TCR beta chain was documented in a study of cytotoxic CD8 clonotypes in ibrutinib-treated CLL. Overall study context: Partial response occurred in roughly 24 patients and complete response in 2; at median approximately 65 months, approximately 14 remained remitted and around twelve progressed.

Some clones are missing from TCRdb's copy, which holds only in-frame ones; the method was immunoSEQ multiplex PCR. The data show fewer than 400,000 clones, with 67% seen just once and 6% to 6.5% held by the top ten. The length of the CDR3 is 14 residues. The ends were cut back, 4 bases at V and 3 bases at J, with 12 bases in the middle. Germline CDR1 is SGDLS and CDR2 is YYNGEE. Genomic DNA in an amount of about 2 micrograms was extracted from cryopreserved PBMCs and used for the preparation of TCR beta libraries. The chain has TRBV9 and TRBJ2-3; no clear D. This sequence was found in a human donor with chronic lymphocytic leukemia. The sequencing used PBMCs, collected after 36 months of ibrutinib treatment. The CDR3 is CASSPRTLTDTQYF. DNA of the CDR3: TGTGCCAGCAGCCCCCGGACCTTGACAGATACGCAGTATTTT.